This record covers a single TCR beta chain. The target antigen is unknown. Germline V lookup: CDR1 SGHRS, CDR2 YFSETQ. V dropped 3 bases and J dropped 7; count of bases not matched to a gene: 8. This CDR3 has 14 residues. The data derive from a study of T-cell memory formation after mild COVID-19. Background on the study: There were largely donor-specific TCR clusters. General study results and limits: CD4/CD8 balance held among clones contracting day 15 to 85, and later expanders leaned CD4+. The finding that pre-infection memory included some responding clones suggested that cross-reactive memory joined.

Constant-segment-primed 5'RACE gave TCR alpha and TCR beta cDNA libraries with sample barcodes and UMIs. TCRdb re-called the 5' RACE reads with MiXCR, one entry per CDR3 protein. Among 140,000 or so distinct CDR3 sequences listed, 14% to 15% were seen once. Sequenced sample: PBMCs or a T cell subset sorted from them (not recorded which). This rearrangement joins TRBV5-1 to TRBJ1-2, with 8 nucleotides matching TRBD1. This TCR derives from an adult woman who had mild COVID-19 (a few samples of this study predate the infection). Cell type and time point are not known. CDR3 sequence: CASSSGTGLGGYTF. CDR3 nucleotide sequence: TGCGCCAGCAGCTCGGGGACAGGCCTCGGTGGCTACACCTTC.